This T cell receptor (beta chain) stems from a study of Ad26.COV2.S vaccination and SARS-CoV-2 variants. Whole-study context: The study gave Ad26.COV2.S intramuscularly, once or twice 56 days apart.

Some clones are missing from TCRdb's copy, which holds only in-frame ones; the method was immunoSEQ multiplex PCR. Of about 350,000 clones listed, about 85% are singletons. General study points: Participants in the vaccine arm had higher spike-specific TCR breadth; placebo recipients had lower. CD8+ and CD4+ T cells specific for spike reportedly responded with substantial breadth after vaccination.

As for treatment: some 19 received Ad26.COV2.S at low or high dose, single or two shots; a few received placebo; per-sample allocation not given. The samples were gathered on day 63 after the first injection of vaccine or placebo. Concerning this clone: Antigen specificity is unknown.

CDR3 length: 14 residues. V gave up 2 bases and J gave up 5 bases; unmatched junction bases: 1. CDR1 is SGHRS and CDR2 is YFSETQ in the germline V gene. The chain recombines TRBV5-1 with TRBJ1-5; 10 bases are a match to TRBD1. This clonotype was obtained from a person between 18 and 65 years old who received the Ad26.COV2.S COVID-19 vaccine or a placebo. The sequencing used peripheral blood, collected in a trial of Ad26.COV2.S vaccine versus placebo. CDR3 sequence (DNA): TGCGCCAGCAGCTTCGGGACAGGGGATCAGCCCCAGCATTTT. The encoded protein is CASSFGTGDQPQHF.